Detailed here is one TCR beta chain. Its antigen remains unidentified. The record has no base qualities; no much larger clone is one base away. This sample was taken from a study of post-analysis software for immune sequencing data (dated by TCRdb to 2015 to 2017). With respect to the entire study: The recorded disease courses included relapsing-remitting, secondary progressive and progressive-relapsing multiple sclerosis, and some patients had no subtype annotation. The patient repertoires were set against under 13 previously published healthy control repertoires from donors whose ages ranged from 6 to 25 years. A subset of samples was prepared in parallel using single-end sample barcoding, then pooled and co-amplified after Illumina adapter ligation. Results and caveats for the whole study, not just this receptor: Multiple sclerosis patients had significantly lower normalized Chao1 diversity than controls, a result that suggests substantial peripheral T-cell clonal expansion. The multiple sclerosis patient group was slightly younger than the control group. Direct clustering with F measure showed strong co-clustering of samples prepared in the same batch, prompting a batch-effect correction. Several TRBV segments, including TRBV5-6, TRBV5-1 and TRBV20-1, were significantly more frequent in patients than controls.

Libraries were built with PCR. The sequencing machine was an Illumina HiSeq 2500. Unique molecular identifiers were incorporated into TCR beta cDNA libraries to reduce PCR and sequencing biases. Every 1 to 10 million input T cells yielded approximately 500,000 cDNA molecules, meaning each molecule approximated one T cell. The patient libraries were prepared and sequenced with the same protocol used for the earlier healthy control dataset. Samples belonging to the same batch were prepared together, multiplexed and sequenced on a shared HiSeq lane. Per the original workflow: MIGEC handled the raw barcoded reads, throwing out single-read molecular identifier groups before consensus assembly and CDR3 extraction. Clonotype tables were post-analysed with VDJtools, and diversity was normalized by down-sampling all datasets to the smallest sample size. In repertoire overlap clustering, CDR3 amino acid sequences, but not nucleotide sequences, were matched to correct batch-related cross-sample contamination. Starting from the raw public reads, TCRdb applied fastp trimming at Q25, assembled clones with MiXCR and retained in-frame beta chains. Rows are unified per CDR3 protein, each entry keeping the most common DNA and genes. The authors' filters were not applied to this entry. For this sample there are around 710,000 distinct CDR3 sequences; just over 45% appear just once. Roughly 4.9% of the sample is held by the ten biggest clonotypes.

The CDR3 starts with the cysteine, ends with the phenylalanine, and has 13 residues. The DNA shown is the 39-base CDR3, in frame from base 1. To demonstrate the VDJtools post-analysis software, TCR beta repertoires were profiled from the peripheral blood of more than 10 young patients with multiple sclerosis. The multiple sclerosis patients were children and adolescents between roughly 6 and 15 years of age. This chain joins TRBV12-3 or TRBV12-4 to TRBJ2-5, with 7 bases matching TRBD1. The J call may be wrong; the DNA end is better matched by TRBJ2-7. The origin of this receptor is a girl aged 5 to 17 with multiple sclerosis. The sequenced sample consisted of blood. The bases are TGTGCCAGCAGTTTCCCGACAGGGATCGAGCAGTACTTC. Its amino acids are CASSFPTGIEQYF.